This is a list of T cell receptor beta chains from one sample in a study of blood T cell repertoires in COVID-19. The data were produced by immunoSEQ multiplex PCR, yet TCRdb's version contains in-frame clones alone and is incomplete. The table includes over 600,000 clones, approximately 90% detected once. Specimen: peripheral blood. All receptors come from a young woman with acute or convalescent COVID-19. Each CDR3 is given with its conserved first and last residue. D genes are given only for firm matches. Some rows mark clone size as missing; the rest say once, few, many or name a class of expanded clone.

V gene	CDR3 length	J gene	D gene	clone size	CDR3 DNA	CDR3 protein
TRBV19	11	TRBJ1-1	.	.	TGTGCCAGTAGTGTCGGCACTGAAGCTTTCTTT	CASSVGTEAFF
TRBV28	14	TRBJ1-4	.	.	TGTGCCGCTAACGGGGTACAACGTCGTGAAAAACTGTTTTTT	CAANGVQRREKLFF
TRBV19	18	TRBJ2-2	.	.	TGTGCCAGTAGTAAGCATAGGTCGGGCAGGGCTAGCACCGGGGAGCTGTTTTTT	CASSKHRSGRASTGELFF
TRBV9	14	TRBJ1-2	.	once	TGTGCCAGCAGCGTAGATCGGGATGACTATGGCTACACCTTC	CASSVDRDDYGYTF
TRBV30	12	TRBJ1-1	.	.	TGTGCCTGGAGAGGGGCGACAGTTGAAGCTTTCTTT	CAWRGATVEAFF
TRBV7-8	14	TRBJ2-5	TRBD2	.	TGTGCCAGCAGCCCAATAGCGGGGGGGGTGACCCAGTACTTC	CASSPIAGGVTQYF
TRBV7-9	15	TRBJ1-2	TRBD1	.	TGTGCCAGCAGCCCGGTGGTGAGGGGGCAGGGCGGCTACACCTTC	CASSPVVRGQGGYTF
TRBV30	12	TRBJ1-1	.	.	TGTGCCTGGAGTTCTACCACTCCTGAAGCTTTCTTT	CAWSSTTPEAFF
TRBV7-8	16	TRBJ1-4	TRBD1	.	TGTGCCAGCAGCCACCCGGGACAGGGGACTAATGAAAAACTGTTTTTT	CASSHPGQGTNEKLFF
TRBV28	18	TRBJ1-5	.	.	TGTGCCAGCAGTCCAAGGGATAGACAGGTTTATAGCAATCAGCCCCAGCATTTT	CASSPRDRQVYSNQPQHF
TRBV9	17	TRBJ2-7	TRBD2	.	TGTGCCAGCAGCGTAGATGCCGGGGGGACGTCCCCCTACGAGCAGTACTTC	CASSVDAGGTSPYEQYF
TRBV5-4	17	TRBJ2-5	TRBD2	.	TGTGCCAGCAAAAAACTAGCGGGGGGGCCGGGCGGCGAGACCCAGTACTTC	CASKKLAGGPGGETQYF
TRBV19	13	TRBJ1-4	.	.	TGTGCCAGTAGTCCTTGGCGGCCTGAAAAACTGTTTTTT	CASSPWRPEKLFF
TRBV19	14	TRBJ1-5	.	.	TGTGCCAGTAGTATCTCGGCAGCGGTGCAGCCCCAGCATTTT	CASSISAAVQPQHF
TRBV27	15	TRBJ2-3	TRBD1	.	TGTGCCAGCAGTCCCTGGACAGGGAAGACAGATACGCAGTATTTT	CASSPWTGKTDTQYF
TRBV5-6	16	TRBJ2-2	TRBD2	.	TGTGCCAGCAGCTTAGGCGGGGGGGCCCGGACCGGGGAGCTGTTTTTT	CASSLGGGARTGELFF
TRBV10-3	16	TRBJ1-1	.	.	TGTGCCATCAGTGACGTCAGGGCGAAAGGTAGGACTGAAGCTTTCTTT	CAISDVRAKGRTEAFF
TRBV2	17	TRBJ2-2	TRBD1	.	TGTGCCAGCATCTTCACCCCCGGGACAGGGGCTACCGGGGAGCTGTTTTTT	CASIFTPGTGATGELFF
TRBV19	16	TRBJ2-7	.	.	TGTGCCAGTAGTCCATGGCCCGGGAACTTGAAGGACGAGCAGTACTTC	CASSPWPGNLKDEQYF
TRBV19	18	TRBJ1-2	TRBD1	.	TGTGCCAGTAGTACCGATCCCCTGGGACAGGGAGCGAGCTATGGCTACACCTTC	CASSTDPLGQGASYGYTF
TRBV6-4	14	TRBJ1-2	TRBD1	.	TGTGCCACCCCCCCCGCAGGGACAGGCTATGGCTACACCTTC	CATPPAGTGYGYTF
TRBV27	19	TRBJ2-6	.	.	TGTGCCAGCAGTTTATCGAACGGGCAGGGCCTCGCTGGGGCCAACGTCCTGACTTTC	CASSLSNGQGLAGANVLTF
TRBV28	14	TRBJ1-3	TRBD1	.	TGTGCCAGCAGTCCAGGGGGCTCTGGAAACACCATATATTTT	CASSPGGSGNTIYF
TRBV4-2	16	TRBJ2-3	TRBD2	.	TGTGCCAGCAGCCAGGGGACTAGCGGGGGGGCAGATACGCAGTATTTT	CASSQGTSGGADTQYF
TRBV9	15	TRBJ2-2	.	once	TGTGCCAGCAGCGAAAAGGGGGGGCTTACCGGGGAGCTGTTTTTT	CASSEKGGLTGELFF
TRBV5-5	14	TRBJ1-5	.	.	TGTGCCAGCAGCTTGGTAGGGCCGGGACAGCCCCAGCATTTT	CASSLVGPGQPQHF
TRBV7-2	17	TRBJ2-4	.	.	TGTGCCAGCAGCCTCCTTCCCCCTCAGGGCGCCAAAAACATTCAGTACTTC	CASSLLPPQGAKNIQYF
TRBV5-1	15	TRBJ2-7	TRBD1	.	TGCGCCAGCAGCTCAGGACAGGGGCGATACTACGAGCAGTACTTC	CASSSGQGRYYEQYF
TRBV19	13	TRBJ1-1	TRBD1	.	TGTGCCAGTAGCGCGGGACAGGTACGACAAGCTTTCTTT	CASSAGQVRQAFF
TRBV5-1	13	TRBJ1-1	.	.	TGCGCCAGCAGCTTAGGAGGAGGAACTGAAGCTTTCTTT	CASSLGGGTEAFF
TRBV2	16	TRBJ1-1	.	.	TGTGCCAGCAGTGAGAAACCACAGGGCGGTGGGACTGAAGCTTTCTTT	CASSEKPQGGGTEAFF
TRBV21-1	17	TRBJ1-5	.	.	TGTGCCAGCAGCAAAGTCACCCAGGGGAGAAGCAATCAGCCCCAGCATTTT	CASSKVTQGRSNQPQHF
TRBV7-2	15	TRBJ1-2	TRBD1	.	TGTGCCAGCAGCTCGCCGGGACAGGATTACTATGGCTACACCTTC	CASSSPGQDYYGYTF
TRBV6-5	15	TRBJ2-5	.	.	TGTGCCAGCAGCCGCGGGACAGCCTACCAAGAGACCCAGTACTTC	CASSRGTAYQETQYF
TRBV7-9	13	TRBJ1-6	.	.	TGTGCCAGCAGCGGTACAGGTGGTCCACCCCTCCACTTT	CASSGTGGPPLHF
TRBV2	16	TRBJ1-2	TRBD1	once	TGTGCCAGCAGTGAAAGTAGGGGGACAGGGATCGGCGGCTACACCTTC	CASSESRGTGIGGYTF
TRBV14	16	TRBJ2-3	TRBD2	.	TGTGCCAGCAGCCAAATAACTAGCGGGGGCACAGATACGCAGTATTTT	CASSQITSGGTDTQYF
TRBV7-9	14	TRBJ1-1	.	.	TGTGCCAGCAGCTCCCAAGGAGGGCCCACTGAAGCTTTCTTT	CASSSQGGPTEAFF
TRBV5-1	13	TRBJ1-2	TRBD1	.	TGCGCCAGCAGCAACGGACAGGGGATTGGCTACACCTTC	CASSNGQGIGYTF
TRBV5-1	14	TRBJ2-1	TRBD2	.	TGCGCCAGCAACGCCGTAGCGGGGGGGGATGAGCAGTTCTTC	CASNAVAGGDEQFF
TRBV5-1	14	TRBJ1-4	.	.	TGCGCCAGCAGCACCTCCACTCGGTATGAAAAACTGTTTTTT	CASSTSTRYEKLFF
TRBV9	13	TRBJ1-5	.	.	TGTGCCAGCAGCGTCTTCCCGGGTCAGCCCCAGCATTTT	CASSVFPGQPQHF
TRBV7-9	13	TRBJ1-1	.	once	TGTGCCTGCTCCCTGAAAGACAGTACCGAAGCTTTCTTT	CACSLKDSTEAFF
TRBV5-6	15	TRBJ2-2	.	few	TGTGCCAGCAGCCGGCGCGGGGTGAACACCGGGGAGCTGTTTTTT	CASSRRGVNTGELFF
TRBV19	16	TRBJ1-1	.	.	TGTGCCAGTAGAGGTGGGAAGGGAGGTGTACGGACTGAAGCTTTCTTT	CASRGGKGGVRTEAFF
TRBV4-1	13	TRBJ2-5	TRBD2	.	TGCGCCAGCAGCACGGGGGGGCCGGAGACCCAGTACTTC	CASSTGGPETQYF
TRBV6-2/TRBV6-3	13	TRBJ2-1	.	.	TGTGCCAGCAGCCCCGAGCGGTACAATGAGCAGTTCTTC	CASSPERYNEQFF
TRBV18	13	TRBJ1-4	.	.	TGTGCCAGCTCACGAACCGGACAGGAAAAACTGTTTTTT	CASSRTGQEKLFF
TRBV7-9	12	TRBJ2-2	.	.	TGTGCCAGCAGCCCCCGGGTTGGGGAGCTGTTTTTT	CASSPRVGELFF
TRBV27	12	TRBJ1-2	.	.	TGTGCCAGCAGGGCGGGGAACTATGGCTACACCTTC	CASRAGNYGYTF